This TCR beta chain was sequenced in a study of tumor-infiltrating lymphocytes in glioblastoma multiforme. Multiple V-beta primers and a C-beta primer amplified TCRB from RNA. No unique molecular identifiers were described for these TCRB libraries. From the multiplex PCR reads, TCRdb called clonotypes with MiXCR, one entry per CDR3 protein. The data hold approximately 10,000 distinct CDR3 sequences, with around 64% observed a single time. Comment on this clonotype: Its specificity is not known. A much bigger clone sits one base away, suggesting this may be a read error.

The study's findings and limits: No surface-marker sorting into functional T cell subtypes was done. TCR plus mutation findings rest on a single glioblastoma patient. Clone frequencies may be distorted by unequal TCR transcripts per cell.

The source is a male donor with glioblastoma. The specimen sequenced was brain tumor tissue.

The CDR3, as DNA: TGTGGCAGCAGTAGGGAGGGGTTGAGTGAGCAGTTCTTC. It is translated as CGSSREGLSEQFF. This chain links TRBV7-3 with TRBJ2-1, with 7 bases fitting TRBD2. Germline lookup yields CDR1 SGHTA and CDR2 FQGTGA. The CDR3 sequence is 13 residues long.